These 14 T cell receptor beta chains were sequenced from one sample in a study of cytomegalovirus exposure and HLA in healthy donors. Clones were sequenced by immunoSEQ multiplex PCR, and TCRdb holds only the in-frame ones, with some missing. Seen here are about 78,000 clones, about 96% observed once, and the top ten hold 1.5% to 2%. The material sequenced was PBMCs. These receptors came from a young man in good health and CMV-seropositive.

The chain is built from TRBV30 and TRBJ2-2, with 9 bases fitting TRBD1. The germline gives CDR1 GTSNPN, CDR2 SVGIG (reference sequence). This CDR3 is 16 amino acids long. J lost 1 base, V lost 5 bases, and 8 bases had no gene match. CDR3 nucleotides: TGTGCCTGGGCCGATCCGGGACAGGGGAACACCGGGGAGCTGTTTTTT. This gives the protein CAWADPGQGNTGELFF.

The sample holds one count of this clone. In nucleotides, the CDR3 is TGTGCCAGCAGCCTCACGGGACAGGGGCGCTCCTACGAGCAGTACTTC. This codes for CASSLTGQGRSYEQYF. The chain carries TRBV5-5 and TRBJ2-7; 10 positions match TRBD1. Germline CDR1 reads SGHKS; CDR2 reads YYEKEE (reference sequence). The junction had 7 bases not matched to a gene; V was cut back by 4 bases and J by 0 bases. The CDR3 is 16 amino acids.

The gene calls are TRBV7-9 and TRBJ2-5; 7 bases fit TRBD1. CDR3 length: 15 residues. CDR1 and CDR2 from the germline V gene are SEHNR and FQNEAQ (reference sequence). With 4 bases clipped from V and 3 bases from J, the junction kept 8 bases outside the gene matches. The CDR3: CASSYRDRGEETQYF. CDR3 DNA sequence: TGTGCCAGCAGCTACCGGGACAGAGGAGAAGAGACCCAGTACTTC.

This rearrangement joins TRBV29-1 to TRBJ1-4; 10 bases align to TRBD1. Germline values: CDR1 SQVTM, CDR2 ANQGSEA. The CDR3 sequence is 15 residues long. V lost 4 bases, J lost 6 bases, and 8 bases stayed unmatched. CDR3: CSVGTTGTGDEKLFF. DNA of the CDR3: TGCAGCGTTGGCACCACCGGGACAGGGGATGAAAAACTGTTTTTT.

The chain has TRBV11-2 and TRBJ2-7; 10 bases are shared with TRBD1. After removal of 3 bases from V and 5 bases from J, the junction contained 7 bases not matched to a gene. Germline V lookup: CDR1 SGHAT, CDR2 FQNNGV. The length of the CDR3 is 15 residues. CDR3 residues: CASSFRDRGKNEQYF. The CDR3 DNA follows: TGTGCCAGCAGCTTCCGGGACAGGGGAAAGAACGAGCAGTACTTC.

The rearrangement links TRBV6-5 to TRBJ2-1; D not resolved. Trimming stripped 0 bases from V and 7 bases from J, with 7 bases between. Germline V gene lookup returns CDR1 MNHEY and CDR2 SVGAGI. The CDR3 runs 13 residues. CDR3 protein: CASSYSKANEQFF. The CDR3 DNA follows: TGTGCCAGCAGTTACTCGAAAGCTAATGAGCAGTTCTTC.

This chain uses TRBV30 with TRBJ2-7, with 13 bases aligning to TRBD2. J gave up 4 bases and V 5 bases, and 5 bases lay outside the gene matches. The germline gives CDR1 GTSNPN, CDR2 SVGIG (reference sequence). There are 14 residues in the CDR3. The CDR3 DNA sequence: TGTGCCTGGGAACGGACTAGCGGGAGTTACGAGCAGTACTTC. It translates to CAWERTSGSYEQYF.

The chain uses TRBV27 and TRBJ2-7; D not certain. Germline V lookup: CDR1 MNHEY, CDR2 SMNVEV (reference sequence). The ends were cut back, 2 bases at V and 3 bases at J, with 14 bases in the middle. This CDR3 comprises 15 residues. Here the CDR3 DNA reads TGTGCCAGCAGTTTAGCCCTCGCGAGATACTACGAGCAGTACTTC. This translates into CASSLALARYYEQYF.

In nucleotides, the CDR3 is TGCAGCGTTGAACTAGCGCCCAATGAGCAGTTCTTC. Amino acids: CSVELAPNEQFF. This sequence joins TRBV29-1 and TRBJ2-1, with D possibly being TRBD2 (6 bases). Deletions cut 2 bases from V and 6 bases from J, with 8 bases between. CDR3 length equals 12 residues. Germline V gene sequence: CDR1 SQVTM, CDR2 ANQGSEA.

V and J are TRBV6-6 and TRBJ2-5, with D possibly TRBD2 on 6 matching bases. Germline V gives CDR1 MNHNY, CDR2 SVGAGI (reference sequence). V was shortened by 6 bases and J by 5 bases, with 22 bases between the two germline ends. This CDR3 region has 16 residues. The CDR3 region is CASRTGQVSGRETQYF. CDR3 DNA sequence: TGTGCCAGCAGAACTGGGCAGGTTAGCGGTCGGGAGACCCAGTACTTC.

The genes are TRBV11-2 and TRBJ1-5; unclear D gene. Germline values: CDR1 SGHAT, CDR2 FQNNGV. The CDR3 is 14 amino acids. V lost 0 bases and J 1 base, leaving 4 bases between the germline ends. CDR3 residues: CASSLDLSNQPQHF. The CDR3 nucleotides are TGTGCCAGCAGCTTAGATCTGAGCAATCAGCCCCAGCATTTT.

The CDR3 sequence is CASSLTPSYSYEQYF. CDR3 coding DNA: TGTGCCAGCAGTTTAACTCCTAGCTATTCCTACGAGCAGTACTTC. The chain carries TRBV28 and TRBJ2-7; D possibly corresponds to TRBD2 (5 bases). CDR3 length: 15 residues. V gave up 2 bases and J gave up 1 base, with 12 bases separating them. The germline V gene encodes CDR1 MDHEN and CDR2 SYDVKM.

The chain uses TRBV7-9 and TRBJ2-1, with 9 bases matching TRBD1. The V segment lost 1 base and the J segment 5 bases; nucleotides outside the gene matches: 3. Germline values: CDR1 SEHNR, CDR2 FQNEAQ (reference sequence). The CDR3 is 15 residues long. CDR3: CASSLEGTGNNEQFF. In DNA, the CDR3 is TGTGCCAGCAGCTTAGAGGGGACAGGGAACAATGAGCAGTTCTTC. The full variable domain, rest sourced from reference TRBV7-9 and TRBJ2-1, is DTGVSQNPRHKITKRGQNVTFRCDPISEHNRLYWYRQTLGQGPEFLTYFQNEAQLEKSRLLSDRFSAERPKGSFSTLEIQRTEQGDSAMYLCASSLEGTGNNEQFFGPGTRLTVL.

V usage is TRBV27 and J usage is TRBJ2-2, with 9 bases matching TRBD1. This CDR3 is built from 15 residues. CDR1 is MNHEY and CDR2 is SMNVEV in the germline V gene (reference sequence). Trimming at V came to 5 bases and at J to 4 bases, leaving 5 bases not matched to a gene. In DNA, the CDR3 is TGTGCCAGCAGTCTGACAGGGGGTAGCACCGGGGAGCTGTTTTTT. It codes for CASSLTGGSTGELFF.